This T cell receptor (beta chain) appears in the sequencing data of a study of blood T cells in healthy people across ages (dated by TCRdb to between 2015 and 2017). In the study overall: In model experiments, roughly one uniquely barcoded TCR beta cDNA molecule per two T cells was captured by template switching. The study measured age-related changes in TCR beta repertoire diversity using deep sequencing normalized with unique cDNA molecular identifiers. Donors were grouped into four age groups: young (average 16 years), middle-aged (around 39), aged (over 55) and long-lived (approximately 81). To avoid experimental bias, donors of different ages were spread randomly across the sequencing lanes. The study analyzed two additional independent replicas of 1 million unique cDNA reads from the same blood draw for two donors, one aged 18 to 29 and one aged 80 or older.

Systemically healthy Caucasian individuals from Russia, some 40 in total and aged 6 to 90 years, were included as donors. Each donor gave 9 to 10 milliliters of peripheral blood, collected into EDTA-treated Vacutainer tubes. Ficoll-Paque density-gradient centrifugation was used to isolate PBMCs, with at least 6.5 million obtained per sample. Total RNA, at least 5 micrograms per sample, was extracted from PBMCs with Trizol reagent. The percentages of naive CD45RAhigh/CD27high T cells were determined by flow cytometry on a PBMC aliquot from every donor. This clonotype turned up a few times. Its antigen is unknown. No base quality information exists; no much larger clone differs at one position. Receptor amplification or capture employed 5' RACE. The data were produced on an Illumina HiSeq 2500. A second PCR of about 7 to 12 cycles was performed with a sample-barcoded 5' primer and a J-beta primer mix. A template-switch 5' adaptor carrying 12 random nucleotides introduced a unique molecular identifier onto each TCR beta cDNA molecule. Each sample yielded at least 2.5 million CDR3-containing paired-end reads. First-strand cDNA was synthesized from all RNA with the Mint cDNA synthesis kit, primed by a TRBC-specific oligonucleotide. After uracil-DNA glycosylase treatment, a first 18-cycle PCR used universal primers M1SS and BC2_uni_R on all cDNA. The study's processing was this. Normalization of each sample was performed by random selection of 1 million high-quality reads, each carrying a distinct molecular identifier. Instead of being binned into consensus sequences, reads that shared molecular identifiers were thrown out. MiTCR, with a Q25 quality threshold and the strictest error-elimination algorithm, was used for CDR3 identification, clonotype clustering and error correction. A nonparametric unseen species model using Euler transformation provided a lower-bound estimate of total TCR beta diversity. TCRdb ran its own pipeline on the public reads, namely fastp trimming at Q25 and MiXCR clone calling, and kept in-frame beta chains. Identical CDR3 protein sequences are pooled into one entry, listed with their most common genes and DNA. The V and J calls were not made by the authors but by TCRdb's processing. The sample records approximately 800,000 distinct CDR3 sequences, about 55% of which are singletons. The ten most abundant clones make up about 38% of the sample.

V sheds 4 bases and J sheds 2 bases, leaving 12 bases between their ends. Per the germline V gene, SNHLY is the CDR1 and FYNNEI is the CDR2. The CDR3, from cysteine to phenylalanine, totals 15 residues. The entry retains the CDR3 DNA only, 45 bases that are in frame from base 1. On the study overall, not on this receptor specifically: As age increased, observed TCR beta diversity per million T cells dropped in a roughly linear way, and a significant reduction was already evident by age 40. Estimates of total diversity based on one million sequenced T cells were considered lower bounds and underestimates. Compared with the aged group, the long-lived group had more naive CD4+ T cells, fewer expanded clones and increased TCR diversity, suggesting age selection. Conclusive comparison of naive and antigen-experienced compartments was prevented by the profiling of bulk unsorted PBMCs. The percentage of naive T cells measured by flow cytometry correlated strongly with observed TCR beta diversity. Because donor CMV infection status was unknown, age-related changes in expanded clonotypes were potentially confounded.

This clonotype was obtained from a man of 80 years or more in good health. The chain joins TRBV2 to TRBJ1-5, and the D gene may be TRBD1, 5 bases matching. Specimen: blood. Here the CDR3 is given as CASSAQTVGNQPQHF. At the DNA level, the sequence is TGTGCCAGCAGTGCCCAGACAGTCGGCAATCAGCCCCAGCATTTT.